The rows below give T cell receptor beta chains drawn from one sample of a study of long-term antiretroviral therapy in people with HIV. Produced via immunoSEQ multiplex PCR; TCRdb's table is partial and in-frame only. The repertoire consists of tens of thousands of clones, with around 87% occurring once and the leading ten covering under 5%. Sample: unsorted PBMCs, taken just over 2.6 years after starting antiretroviral therapy. Receptors originate from a man aged 35-49 years with HIV. Each CDR3 is given with its conserved first and last residue. Fields, in order: D gene, clone size, J gene, V gene, CDR3 protein, CDR3 DNA. D genes are given only for firm matches. Clone sizes are given selectively: once, few, many, or a class where the clone is expanded.

d_call: .; clone_size: .; j_call: TRBJ2-7; v_call: TRBV11-3; cdr3_aa: CASSLGQVNEQYF; cdr3_nt: TGTGCCAGCAGCTTAGGACAGGTAAACGAGCAGTACTTC
d_call: TRBD2; clone_size: .; j_call: TRBJ2-1; v_call: TRBV27; cdr3_aa: CASSKTSGEVYNEQFF; cdr3_nt: TGTGCCAGCAGTAAGACTAGCGGGGAGGTCTACAATGAGCAGTTCTTC
d_call: TRBD1; clone_size: .; j_call: TRBJ1-1; v_call: TRBV18; cdr3_aa: CASSLNRGDTEAFF; cdr3_nt: TGTGCCAGCTCACTCAACAGGGGAGACACTGAAGCTTTCTTT
d_call: .; clone_size: .; j_call: TRBJ2-2; v_call: TRBV6-4; cdr3_aa: CASSELPNTGELFF; cdr3_nt: TGTGCCAGCAGTGAGCTACCGAACACCGGGGAGCTGTTTTTT
d_call: TRBD2; clone_size: .; j_call: TRBJ2-1; v_call: TRBV29-1; cdr3_aa: CSGGTSGGAEQFF; cdr3_nt: TGCAGCGGGGGGACTAGCGGGGGAGCTGAGCAGTTCTTC
d_call: TRBD2; clone_size: .; j_call: TRBJ2-3; v_call: TRBV11-3; cdr3_aa: CASSLSGLANTDTQYF; cdr3_nt: TGTGCCAGCAGCTTATCCGGACTAGCGAACACAGATACGCAGTATTTT
d_call: TRBD2; clone_size: .; j_call: TRBJ2-2; v_call: TRBV4-3; cdr3_aa: CASSQGTPAGGGPTGELFF; cdr3_nt: TGCGCCAGCAGCCAAGGGACCCCTGCGGGCGGGGGGCCAACCGGGGAGCTGTTTTTT
d_call: TRBD2; clone_size: .; j_call: TRBJ2-5; v_call: TRBV5-4; cdr3_aa: CASSSLAGGPQETQYF; cdr3_nt: TGTGCCAGCAGCTCTCTAGCGGGAGGGCCCCAAGAGACCCAGTACTTC
d_call: TRBD2; clone_size: once; j_call: TRBJ2-7; v_call: TRBV7-2; cdr3_aa: CASSLEIAGGYEQYF; cdr3_nt: TGTGCCAGCAGCTTAGAAATAGCGGGGGGATACGAGCAGTACTTC
d_call: .; clone_size: .; j_call: TRBJ2-7; v_call: TRBV27; cdr3_aa: CASSWGRSYEQYF; cdr3_nt: TGTGCCAGCAGTTGGGGACGGTCCTACGAGCAGTACTTC
d_call: .; clone_size: .; j_call: TRBJ1-1; v_call: TRBV2; cdr3_aa: CASSEMSWGEAFF; cdr3_nt: TGTGCCAGCAGTGAAATGAGTTGGGGTGAAGCTTTCTTT
d_call: .; clone_size: .; j_call: TRBJ1-3; v_call: TRBV7-7; cdr3_aa: CASSPEGLWGNTIYF; cdr3_nt: TGTGCTAGCAGCCCGGAAGGACTCTGGGGAAACACCATATATTTT
d_call: .; clone_size: .; j_call: TRBJ1-2; v_call: TRBV7-2; cdr3_aa: CASSPGTPSYGYTF; cdr3_nt: TGTGCCAGCAGCCCCGGGACTCCCTCCTATGGCTACACCTTC
d_call: TRBD2; clone_size: .; j_call: TRBJ2-2; v_call: TRBV10-3; cdr3_aa: CASNSGGALGANTGELFF; cdr3_nt: TGTGCCAGCAATAGCGGGGGGGCCCTAGGAGCGAACACCGGGGAGCTGTTTTTT
d_call: TRBD1; clone_size: .; j_call: TRBJ2-7; v_call: TRBV5-1; cdr3_aa: CASSLAQGVAYEQYF; cdr3_nt: TGCGCCAGCAGCTTGGCACAGGGGGTGGCCTACGAGCAGTACTTC
d_call: .; clone_size: .; j_call: TRBJ1-3; v_call: TRBV30; cdr3_aa: CAWSVLLSGNTIYF; cdr3_nt: TGTGCCTGGAGTGTATTACTTTCTGGAAACACCATATATTTT
d_call: .; clone_size: .; j_call: TRBJ2-7; v_call: TRBV27; cdr3_aa: CASSPTPSASYEQYF; cdr3_nt: TGTGCCAGCAGTCCCACCCCTAGCGCCTCCTACGAGCAGTACTTC
d_call: TRBD1; clone_size: .; j_call: TRBJ2-7; v_call: TRBV7-7; cdr3_aa: CASSPGDRVSDEQYF; cdr3_nt: TGTGCTAGCAGCCCTGGGGACAGGGTCAGCGACGAGCAGTACTTC